The present T cell receptor beta chain was sequenced within a study of CD8 T cells in Susac syndrome. Sequencing of TCR beta was performed on blood CD8+ and CD4+ T cells. Negative isolation was applied to CD8+ and CD4+ T cells, and FACS enrichment was applied to TEMRA cells. Random hexamers were used to reverse transcribe the RNA input (roughly 0.5 to 1 ug). immunoSEQ multiplex PCR amplified TCR beta CDR3 across 54 Vbeta, 13 Jbeta. TCRdb re-called the immunoSEQ multiplex PCR reads with MiXCR, one entry per CDR3 protein. The sample yields 100,000 to 150,000 distinct CDR3 sequences, more than 85% seen once. Losses at the gene ends were 2 bases for V and 2 bases for J; bases not matched to a gene: 2. Germline V CDR1 and CDR2: SGDLS, YYNGEE. This CDR3 contains 14 residues.

The V gene is TRBV9, the J gene TRBJ2-5, with 8 bases matching TRBD2. The material sequenced was CD8+ T cells from PBMCs. The receptor was isolated from a human donor with multiple sclerosis. CDR3 bases: TGTGCCAGCAGCGTTAGCGGGGCACAAGAGACCCAGTACTTC. It yields the protein CASSVSGAQETQYF.